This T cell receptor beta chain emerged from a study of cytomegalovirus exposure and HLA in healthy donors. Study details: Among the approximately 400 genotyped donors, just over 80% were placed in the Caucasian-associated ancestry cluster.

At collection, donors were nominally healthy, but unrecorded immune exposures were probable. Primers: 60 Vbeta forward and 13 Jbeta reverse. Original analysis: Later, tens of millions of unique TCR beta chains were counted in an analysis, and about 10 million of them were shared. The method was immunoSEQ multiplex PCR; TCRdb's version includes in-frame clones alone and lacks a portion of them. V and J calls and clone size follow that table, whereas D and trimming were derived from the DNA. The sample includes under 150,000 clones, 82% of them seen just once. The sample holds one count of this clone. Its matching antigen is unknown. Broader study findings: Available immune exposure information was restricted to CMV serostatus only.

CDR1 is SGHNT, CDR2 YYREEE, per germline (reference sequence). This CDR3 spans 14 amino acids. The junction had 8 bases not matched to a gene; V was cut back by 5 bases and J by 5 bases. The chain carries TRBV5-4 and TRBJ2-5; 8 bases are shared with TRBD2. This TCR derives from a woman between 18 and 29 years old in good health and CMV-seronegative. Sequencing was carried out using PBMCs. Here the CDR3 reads CASSVTGGGETQYF. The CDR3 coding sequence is TGTGCCAGCAGTGTTACGGGGGGGGGCGAGACCCAGTACTTC.